This T cell receptor beta chain was captured by sequencing in a study of tissue T cells after allogeneic stem cell transplantation. Time point denoted: mouse harvest day 14 after allogeneic transplant. Mouse grafts combined 10^7 T-cell-depleted bone marrow cells with 10^6 splenic CD5+ T cells. Here immunoSEQ multiplex PCR was the method, and the copy in TCRdb shows in-frame clones only, minus some. The table includes under 6,000 clones, around a third detected once. Trimming took 4 bases from V and 1 from J; bases not matched to a gene: 3. Germline V gives CDR1 KGHPV, CDR2 FQNQEV (reference sequence). This CDR3 is 15 amino acids long. This clone is medium-sized within its sample. Its antigen is not identified. Gene names are mouse gene names. The missing CDR3 end, 1 residue past where the read stops, is filled in from the germline J gene. Study results and caveats: Sampling depth was limited, and the cohort was small and clinically varied. In patients and mice, blood and spleen missed much of tissue repertoire. Few T cell clones were shared across patients, but motif clusters showed tissue-specific shared signatures.

This chain connects TRBV26 to TRBJ1-4; 7 nucleotides line up with TRBD1. The clonotype comes from a female BALB/c mouse given C57BL/6 T cells with graft-versus-host disease after an allogeneic hematopoietic cell transplant. Specimen: skin. CDR3 DNA (partial): TGTGCCAGCAGTCGCAGGGGGGGTTCCAACGAAAGATTATTT. As protein: CASSRRGGSNERLF. The full CDR3 sequence reads CASSRRGGSNERLFF.